This TCR beta chain was identified during a study of CD8 T cells in Susac syndrome (dated by TCRdb to between 2018 and 2021). As for the study more broadly: The study used repertoire sequencing to test whether antigen drove CD8+ T cell activation and differentiation in Susac syndrome.

Overall results and qualifications from the work: The study acknowledged that relatively few individuals were included in the TCR sequencing and HLA analysis.

High-throughput TCR beta sequencing profiled peripheral blood CD8+ and CD4+ T cells from healthy donors, Susac syndrome patients and multiple sclerosis patients. Treatment-naive patients with stable or active relapsing-remitting disease fulfilling revised McDonald criteria were used as multiple sclerosis controls. Bulk CD8+ and CD4+ T cells were purified by magnetic negative isolation, while CD8+ TEMRA cells were enriched using FACS. Blood was collected in EDTA tubes and processed within 24 hours, with PBMCs isolated through density gradient centrifugation. PBMCs destined for TCR sequencing were cryopreserved in liquid nitrogen and later thawed in a 37 °C water bath. The sorted or isolated CD4+, CD8+ and CD8+ TEMRA cells reached a purity of at least 90%. RNA was extracted using the RNeasy kit, and about 0.45 to 1 ug of the RNA was reverse transcribed with random hexamers. The immunoSEQ multiplex PCR assay, covering 54 Vbeta and 13 Jbeta segments, was used to amplify TCR beta CDR3 regions. To correct PCR amplification bias, a synthetic template baseline was used for both primer optimization and computational correction. Regarding the original processing steps: Only productive sequences were kept, with reads annotated to V, D and J genes according to IMGT and analyzed in immunoSEQ Analyzer. Clonality was computed as one minus Shannon entropy normalized by log2 of the number of productive unique sequences. Public and private clones were assessed among the 100 most prevalent clones of each patient and control. A clone was defined as Susac-specific if it was absent from the healthy and MS cohorts, from about a thousand published viral clones and from other ImmuneACCESS disease sequences. The public reads were run again by TCRdb, first through fastp at Q25 and then through MiXCR, and only productive beta chains were kept. All rows with the same CDR3 protein become a single entry with the most common DNA and genes. Clone size and V and J calls follow TCRdb, not the original study. The sample has 230,000 or so distinct CDR3 sequences on record, 95% of them singletons. The ten largest clonotypes hold 0.085% to 0.095% of the sample.

From the cysteine up to the phenylalanine, the CDR3 has a length of 15 residues. Only the CDR3 portion is preserved as DNA: 45 bases, with reading frame beginning at the first base. V lost 6 bases and J lost 6 bases, and the count of bases not matched to a germline gene is 10. The germline V gene (reference sequence) supplies CDR1 DFQATT and CDR2 SNEGSKA. This clonotype was detected once. Its antigen specificity is not known. The record has no base qualities; no much larger clone is one base away. Evidence from a single read is weak. The V and J segments used are TRBV20-1 and TRBJ2-2, and TRBD2 matches 10 of the central bases. This sequence was found in a human donor with multiple sclerosis. The sample taken for sequencing was CD4+ T cells from PBMCs. The nucleotide sequence reads as follows: TGCAGTGCCCATCCCGGAGCGGGAGGGTCCGGGGAGCTGTTTTTT. Translation gives CSAHPGAGGSGELFF.